The 7 T cell receptor beta chains below come from one sample, sequenced in a study of Ad26.COV2.S vaccination and SARS-CoV-2 variants. The treatment: roughly 19 received Ad26.COV2.S at low or high dose, single or two shots; several received placebo; per-sample allocation not given. The investigators took samples on day 63 after the first vaccine or placebo injection. The protocol was immunoSEQ multiplex PCR, while the TCRdb copy is restricted to in-frame clones and leaves out a portion. The table lists 300,000 to 400,000 clones, around four fifths of them singletons, with approximately 2% in the top ten. The specimen comprised peripheral blood, sampled in a trial of Ad26.COV2.S vaccine versus placebo. The receptors stem from a person between 18 and 65 years old who received the Ad26.COV2.S COVID-19 vaccine or a placebo.

The genes are TRBV15 and TRBJ2-5; D unclear. Germline V gene data show CDR1 as LNHNV and CDR2 as YYDKDF (reference sequence). This CDR3 spans 15 amino acids. V was shortened by 0 bases and J by 1 base, with 9 bases between the two germline ends. DNA for the CDR3: TGTGCCACCAGCAGAGATTTCCTTACCCAAGAGACCCAGTACTTC. It encodes CATSRDFLTQETQYF.

The chain joins TRBV6-5 to TRBJ2-7; 7 bases align to TRBD1. Germline assignment: CDR1 MNHEY and CDR2 SVGAGI. V dropped 6 bases and J dropped 3; count of bases not matched to a gene: 2. The length of the CDR3 is 12 residues. The CDR3 loop is CASSGQVYEQYF. Here the CDR3 DNA reads TGTGCCAGCAGCGGACAGGTCTACGAGCAGTACTTC.

This clone was observed a handful of times. This chain connects TRBV3-1 (or the pseudogene TRBV3-2) to TRBJ2-7; D remains ambiguous. CDR1 and CDR2 (germline): LGHDT, YNNKEL (reference sequence). V was trimmed by 4 bases and J by 2 bases, leaving 12 bases between them. The CDR3 loop spans 14 amino acids. The CDR3 coding sequence is TGTGCCAGCAGCCTTCGGACGGTTCCCTACGAGCAGTACTTC. Translated, it gives CASSLRTVPYEQYF.

This clone turned up a few times. The CDR3 protein is CASSLSHRAPYGYTF. In DNA, the CDR3 is TGTGCCAGCAGTTTATCCCACCGGGCCCCGTATGGCTACACCTTC. The V call is TRBV28, the J call TRBJ1-2; D unresolved. The length of the CDR3 is 15 residues. The V and J ends lost 1 base and 5 bases respectively, with 14 bases between them. Germline V gives CDR1 MDHEN, CDR2 SYDVKM.

The V gene is TRBV2, the J gene TRBJ2-7; 8 nucleotides agree with TRBD2. V dropped 7 bases and J dropped 3; count of bases not matched to a gene: 8. The germline V gene has CDR1 SNHLY and CDR2 FYNNEI. This CDR3 is built from 14 residues. The CDR3 nucleotides read TGTGCCAGCAATCCGGCGGGGGGTCTCTACGAGCAGTACTTC. Amino acids: CASNPAGGLYEQYF.

Only one count was recorded for this clone. The chain recombines TRBV7-2 with TRBJ2-3, with 8 bases aligning to TRBD2. From germline, CDR1 is SGHTA and CDR2 FQGNSA. With 5 bases clipped from V and 3 bases from J, the junction kept 10 bases outside the gene matches. The CDR3 is 16 residues long. The chain's CDR3 is CASSIGGLVKTDTQYF. As DNA, the CDR3 is TGTGCCAGCAGCATCGGGGGACTAGTTAAAACAGATACGCAGTATTTT.

There are a few counts of this clone. This chain links TRBV7-3 with TRBJ2-7, with TRBD1 as a possible D gene (5 bases). Germline values: CDR1 SGHTA, CDR2 FQGTGA. The V end lost 0 bases, the J end lost 2 bases, and 8 bases lay between the germline ends. The CDR3 length is 14 residues. The CDR3 loop is CASSLTPGTYEQYF. In DNA form, the CDR3 reads TGTGCCAGCAGCTTAACTCCAGGGACCTACGAGCAGTACTTC.